This T cell receptor (beta chain) came from a study of blood T cell repertoires in COVID-19. V lost 5 bases and J lost 8, with 15 bases in between. This CDR3 has 13 residues. CDR1 is MNHEY and CDR2 is SMNVEV in the germline V gene (reference sequence). In the authors' workflow: Reference gene primer amplification in the assay estimated nucleated cell counts. Profiling relied on immunoSEQ multiplex PCR, and the TCRdb table lists in-frame clones only, not all of them. The V and J calls and clone size are taken from that table; D and trimming were inferred from the DNA. The data hold about 270,000 clones, with more than 65% observed a single time.

Sequencing input: peripheral blood. The V and J genes are TRBV27 and TRBJ1-2; unclear D gene. The receptor's source is a woman aged 18-29 years with acute or convalescent COVID-19. CDR3 DNA: TGTGCCAGCAGTAGCGGGAGAATCAGCGGCTACACCTTC. Translation: CASSSGRISGYTF.